The entry below gives a single T cell receptor beta chain sequence along with its context. Its specificity is not known. V was clipped by 3 bases and J by 0 bases, with 9 bases between them. Germline lookup yields CDR1 LNHDA and CDR2 SQIVND (reference sequence). This CDR3 comprises 16 residues. This sample was taken from a study of cytomegalovirus exposure and HLA in healthy donors. General study points: In an earlier analysis, in approximately 630 donors, most V segments appeared productive either ~87% or ~30% of the time.

In the PCR, 60 Vbeta and 13 Jbeta primers were used. Generated by immunoSEQ multiplex PCR, the TCRdb table keeps only in-frame clones and is missing some. The sample consists of 110,000 to 150,000 clones, about four fifths of them appearing once. This chain joins TRBV19 and TRBJ2-6; D call uncertain. The clonotype was recovered from a man aged 25-45 years in good health and CMV-seronegative. Material for sequencing was PBMCs. CDR3 nucleotides: TGTGCCAGTAGTATCGGGTATGGCTCTGGGGCCAACGTCCTGACTTTC. It is translated as CASSIGYGSGANVLTF.